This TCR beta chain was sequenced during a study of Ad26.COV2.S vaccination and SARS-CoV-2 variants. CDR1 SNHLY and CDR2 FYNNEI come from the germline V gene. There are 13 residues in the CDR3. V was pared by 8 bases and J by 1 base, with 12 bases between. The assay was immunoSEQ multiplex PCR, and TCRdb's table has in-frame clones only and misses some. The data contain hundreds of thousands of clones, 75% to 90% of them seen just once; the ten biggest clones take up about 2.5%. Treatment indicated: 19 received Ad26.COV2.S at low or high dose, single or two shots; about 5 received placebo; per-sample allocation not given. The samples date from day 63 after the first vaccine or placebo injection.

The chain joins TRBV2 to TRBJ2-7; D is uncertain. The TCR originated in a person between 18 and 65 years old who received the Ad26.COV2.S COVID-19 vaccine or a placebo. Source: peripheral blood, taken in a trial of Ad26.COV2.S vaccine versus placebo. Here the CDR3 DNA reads TGTGCCAGCCGCACCCGAGCATCCTACGAGCAGTACGTC. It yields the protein CASRTRASYEQYV.